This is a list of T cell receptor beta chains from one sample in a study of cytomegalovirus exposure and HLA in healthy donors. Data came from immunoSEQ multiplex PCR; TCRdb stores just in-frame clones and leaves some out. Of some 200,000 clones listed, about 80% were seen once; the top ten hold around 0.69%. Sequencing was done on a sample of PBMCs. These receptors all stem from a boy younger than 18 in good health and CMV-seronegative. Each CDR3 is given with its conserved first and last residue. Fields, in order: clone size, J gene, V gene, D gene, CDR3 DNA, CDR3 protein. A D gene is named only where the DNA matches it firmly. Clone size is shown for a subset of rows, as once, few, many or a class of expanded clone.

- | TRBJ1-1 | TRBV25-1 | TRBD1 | TGTGCCAGCAGTGAATGGACAGGGCCCCACACTGAAGCTTTCTTT | CASSEWTGPHTEAFF
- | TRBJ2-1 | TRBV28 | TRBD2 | TGTGCCAGCAGCCAACCGGGACTAGCGGGGGTGTATGAGCAGTTCTTC | CASSQPGLAGVYEQFF
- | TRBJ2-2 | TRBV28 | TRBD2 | TGTGCCAGTAGCGGGAGGGTGAAACCCGGGGAGCTGTTTTTT | CASSGRVKPGELFF
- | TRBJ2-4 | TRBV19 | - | TGTGCCAGTAGTCCGCCTCTCCCCTCGGCGGCGGATGCCAAAAACATTCAGTACTTC | CASSPPLPSAADAKNIQYF
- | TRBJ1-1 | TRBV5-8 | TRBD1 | TGTGCCAGCAGTTACGGGACAGGGAACACTGAAGCTTTCTTT | CASSYGTGNTEAFF
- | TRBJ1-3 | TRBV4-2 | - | TGTGCCAGCAGCCAAGATTTGGGGGGCTCTGGAAACACCATATATTTT | CASSQDLGGSGNTIYF
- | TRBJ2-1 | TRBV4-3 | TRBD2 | TGCGCCAGCAGCCAAGATCGTGCTAGCGGGACCACCCGTGGGCAGTTCTTC | CASSQDRASGTTRGQFF
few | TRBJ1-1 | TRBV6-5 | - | TGTGCCAGCAGTTACGGGGCAGGGGCAGACCTGAAAGCTTTCTTT | CASSYGAGADLKAFF
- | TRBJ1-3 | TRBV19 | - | TGTGCCAGTAGTATCACTGGCGGCGCGGGAGACTCTGGAAACACCATATATTTT | CASSITGGAGDSGNTIYF
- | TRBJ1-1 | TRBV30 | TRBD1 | TGTGCCTGGGGACAGGGTAACACTGAAGCTTTCTTT | CAWGQGNTEAFF
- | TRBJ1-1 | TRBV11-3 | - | TGTGCCAGCAGCTTAGATAGGGAGGAAGCTTTCTTT | CASSLDREEAFF
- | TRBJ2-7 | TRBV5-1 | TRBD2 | TGCGCCAGCAGCCCCGAGTCGGCTAGCGGGAGTTACGAGCAGTACTTC | CASSPESASGSYEQYF
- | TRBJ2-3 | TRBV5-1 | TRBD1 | TGCGCCAGCAGCCCGGGACAGGGGCCCACAGATACGCAGTATTTT | CASSPGQGPTDTQYF
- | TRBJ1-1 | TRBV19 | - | TGTGCCAGTAGTGCTGAGACTGTCGGGACATCGGACACTGAAGCTTTCTTT | CASSAETVGTSDTEAFF
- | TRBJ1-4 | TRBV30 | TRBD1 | TGTGCCTGGAACGGACAGGGCGGTGGAGCTAATGAAAAACTGTTTTTT | CAWNGQGGGANEKLFF
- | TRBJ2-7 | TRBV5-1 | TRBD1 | TGCGCCAGCAGCTCACAGGGGGATGCCTACGAGCAGTACTTC | CASSSQGDAYEQYF
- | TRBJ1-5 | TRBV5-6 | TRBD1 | TGTGCCAGCAGCTTGGCCGGACAGGGACTGAGCAATCAGCCCCAGCATTTT | CASSLAGQGLSNQPQHF
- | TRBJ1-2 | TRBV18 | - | TGTGCCAGCTCACGTACAGGGAACTATGGCTACACCTTC | CASSRTGNYGYTF
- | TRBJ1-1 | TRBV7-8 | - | TGTGCCAGCAGCTTACGGGGGGCGCAAACTGAAGCTTTCTTT | CASSLRGAQTEAFF
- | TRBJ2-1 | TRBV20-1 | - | TGCAGTGCTGCAAAGAGCAATGAGCAGTTCTTC | CSAAKSNEQFF
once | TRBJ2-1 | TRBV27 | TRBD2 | TGTGCCAGCAGCTTGACTAGCGGGAGGGCCTATGAGCAGTTCTTC | CASSLTSGRAYEQFF
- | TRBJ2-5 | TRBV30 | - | TGTGCCTGGAGTGTACGGTCCCAGGGATCGGCGACCCAGTACTTC | CAWSVRSQGSATQYF
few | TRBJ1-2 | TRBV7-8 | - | TGTGCCAGCAGCTTAACTGGTATAGGGGGGGCGAATGGCTACACCTTC | CASSLTGIGGANGYTF
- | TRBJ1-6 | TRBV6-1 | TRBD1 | TGTGCCAGCAGTGAGGACAGGGTGGATAATTCACCCCTCCACTTT | CASSEDRVDNSPLHF
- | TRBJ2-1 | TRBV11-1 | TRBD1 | TGTGCCAGCAGCTTTGGACAGGGGTGGGATGAGCAGTTCTTC | CASSFGQGWDEQFF
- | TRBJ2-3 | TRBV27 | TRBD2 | TGTGCCAGCAGTTTATGGGGCCTCGCGGGGGGGCGGCAAGATACGCAGTATTTT | CASSLWGLAGGRQDTQYF
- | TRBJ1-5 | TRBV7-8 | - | TGTGCCAGCAGCCCAGAACGACGGGAAGGGTATCAGCCCCAGCATTTT | CASSPERREGYQPQHF
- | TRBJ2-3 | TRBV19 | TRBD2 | TGTGCCAGTAGGGCTAGCGGGGCAGATACGCAGTATTTT | CASRASGADTQYF
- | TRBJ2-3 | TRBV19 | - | TGTGCCAGTAGTATTGGAGTCACGTCCACAGATACGCAGTATTTT | CASSIGVTSTDTQYF
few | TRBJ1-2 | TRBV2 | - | TGTGCCAGCAGACCCCTACTGCGACAACTCTATGGCTACACCTTC | CASRPLLRQLYGYTF
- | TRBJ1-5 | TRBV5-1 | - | TGCGCCAGCAGCTTGGAGGGGATAAGCAATCAGCCCCAGCATTTT | CASSLEGISNQPQHF
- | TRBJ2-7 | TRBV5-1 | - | TGCGCCAGCAGCAAGGGGACTCGCGCCGGTTTCGAGCAGTACTTC | CASSKGTRAGFEQYF
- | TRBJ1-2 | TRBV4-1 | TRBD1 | TGCGCCAGCAGCCAACTACAGGGGGGGGGATATGGCTACACCTTC | CASSQLQGGGYGYTF
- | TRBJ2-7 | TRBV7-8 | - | TGTGCCAGCAGCCCTGTTGCAGGGAAAGGTGAAAAGGACGAGCAGTACTTC | CASSPVAGKGEKDEQYF
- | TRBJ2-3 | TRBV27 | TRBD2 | TGTGCCAGCAGAGATAGCGGGGGGGCCGATACGCAGTATTTT | CASRDSGGADTQYF
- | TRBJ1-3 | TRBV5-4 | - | TGTGCCAGCAGACCGGACAGTGCCTCTACCGGAAACACCATATATTTT | CASRPDSASTGNTIYF
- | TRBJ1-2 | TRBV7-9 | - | TGTTCCAGCAGTATTACGGGATTACTTAACTATGGCTACACCTTC | CSSSITGLLNYGYTF
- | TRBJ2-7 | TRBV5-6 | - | TGTGCCAGCAGCTTGGGGGGGCGCGAGCAGTACTTC | CASSLGGREQYF
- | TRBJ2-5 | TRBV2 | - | TGTGCCAGCAGAGAAAGGACTACCTCCCAAGAGACCCAGTACTTC | CASRERTTSQETQYF
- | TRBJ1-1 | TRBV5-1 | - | TGCGCCAGCAGTACTGACAGAGGGAACACTGAAGCTTTCTTT | CASSTDRGNTEAFF
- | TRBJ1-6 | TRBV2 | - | TGTGCCAGCGGGGGGACTACAAGCTCCTATAATTCACCCCTCCACTTT | CASGGTTSSYNSPLHF
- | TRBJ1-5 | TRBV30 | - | TGTGCCTGGGGACGATCGGACACGGCTGATCAGCCCCAGCATTTT | CAWGRSDTADQPQHF
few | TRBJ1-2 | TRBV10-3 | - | TGTGCCATCAGTGACACTTATGGCTACACCTTC | CAISDTYGYTF
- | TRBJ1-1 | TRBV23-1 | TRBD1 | TGCGCCAGCAGGCCCCTGGGACAGGTGAACACTGAAGCTTTCTTT | CASRPLGQVNTEAFF
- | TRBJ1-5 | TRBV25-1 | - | TGTGCCAGCAGTGAGGGCACAGGTTATCAGCCCCAGCATTTT | CASSEGTGYQPQHF
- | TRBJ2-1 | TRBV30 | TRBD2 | TGTGCCTGGAATGTCGAGCGGGACTATCACAATGAGCAGTTCTTC | CAWNVERDYHNEQFF
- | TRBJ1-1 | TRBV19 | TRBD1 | TGTGCCAGTAGTATAGTAGGACAGGGATTTACCATGAACACTGAAGCTTTCTTT | CASSIVGQGFTMNTEAFF
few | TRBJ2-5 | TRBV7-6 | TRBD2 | TGTGCCAGCAGCTCCCAACTGACTAGCTCTTTGGAGACCCAGTACTTC | CASSSQLTSSLETQYF
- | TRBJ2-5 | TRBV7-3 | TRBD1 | TGTGCCAGCAGGTCGACAGGGGGCGCGAAAGAGACCCAGTACTTC | CASRSTGGAKETQYF
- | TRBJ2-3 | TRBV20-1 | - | TGCAGTGCTAGACGCGCAGATACGCAGTATTTT | CSARRADTQYF
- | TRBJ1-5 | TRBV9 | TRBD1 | TGTGCCAGCAGCGGCGGGACAGGGGGAAGCAATCAGCCCCAGCATTTT | CASSGGTGGSNQPQHF
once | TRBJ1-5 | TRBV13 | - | TGTGCCAGCAGCCCCGGGAGGGCTCAGCCCCAGCATTTT | CASSPGRAQPQHF
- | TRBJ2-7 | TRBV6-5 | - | TGTGCCAGCAGCCCCCCCCCGGGAAGCCCTCCGGCGTACTTC | CASSPPPGSPPAYF
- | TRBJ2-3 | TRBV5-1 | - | TGCGCCAGCACCCCGGTAGGACAGTACCCCGATACGCAGTATTTT | CASTPVGQYPDTQYF
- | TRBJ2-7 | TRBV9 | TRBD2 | TGTGCCAGCAGCCTCTCAGAGGGGCGGGGGGGCAGAGACGAGCAGTACTTC | CASSLSEGRGGRDEQYF
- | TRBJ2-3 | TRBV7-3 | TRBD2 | TGTGCCAGCAGTCAAATGGCTAGCGGGGGGGGCACAGATACGCAGTATTTT | CASSQMASGGGTDTQYF
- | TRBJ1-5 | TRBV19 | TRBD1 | TGTGCCGGCAGACAGGGGGCAGGTCAGCCCCAGCATTTT | CAGRQGAGQPQHF
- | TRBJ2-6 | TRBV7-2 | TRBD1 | TGTGCCAGCAGCTTAGGGGACAGGGGGCGCGAGTCCAACGTCCTGACTTTC | CASSLGDRGRESNVLTF
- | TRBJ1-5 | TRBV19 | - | TGTGCCAGTAGTATAGTACCGCAGAGCAATCAGCCCCAGCATTTT | CASSIVPQSNQPQHF